This TCR beta chain was recorded in a study of shared T cell receptors in the human thymus. This CDR3 comprises 17 residues. Germline assignment: CDR1 MRHNA and CDR2 SNTAGT. The V and J ends lost 1 base and 4 bases, in that order; junction bases with no gene match: 6. The method was immunoSEQ multiplex PCR; TCRdb's version includes in-frame clones alone and lacks a portion of them. The table records hundreds of thousands of clones, around three quarters of them present only once. These same records also appear under a second study, on human thymus T cells. That work contributes: Obtained as resections during corrective heart surgery, the thymus tissue was then studied. It looked as if thymic and blood repertoires used V and J genes in a biased way.

The chain links TRBV6-4 to TRBJ2-1; TRBD2 matches at 11 bases. This TCR came from a boy in the first two years of life with a congenital heart defect. The specimen was thymocytes. This chain's CDR3 is CASSDFAPSGRYNEQFF. DNA of the CDR3: TGTGCCAGCAGTGACTTCGCCCCTAGCGGGAGGTACAATGAGCAGTTCTTC.